These 5 T cell receptor beta chains came from one sample sequenced in a study of blood T cell repertoires in COVID-19. TCRdb's copy holds only in-frame clones and misses some; the assay was immunoSEQ multiplex PCR. This sample carries more than 55,000 clones, around 90% of them seen once, and the ten largest clones take around 5%. Sequenced input: peripheral blood. Receptors originate from a man aged 60-69 years with acute or convalescent COVID-19.

This chain links TRBV4-1 with TRBJ2-7; tentative D call: TRBD2 (6 bases). V was trimmed by 1 base and J by 2 bases, leaving 12 bases between them. This CDR3 spans 15 amino acids. Germline V gene lookup returns CDR1 MGHRA and CDR2 YSYEKL. For the CDR3, the DNA is TGCGCCAGCAGCCAAGTTGCTAGCGTGACCTACGAGCAGTACTTC. Amino acids: CASSQVASVTYEQYF.

The chain combines TRBV4-1 with TRBJ2-1; 10 bases agree with TRBD2. V lost 1 base to trimming and J lost 2 bases; unmatched junction nucleotides: 2. CDR3 size: 16 residues. Per the germline V gene, CDR1 is MGHRA and CDR2 is YSYEKL. CDR3 sequence (DNA): TGCGCCAGCAGCCAAGGTCTAGCGGGGGCCTACAATGAGCAGTTCTTC. Translating gives CASSQGLAGAYNEQFF.

The chain carries TRBV9 and TRBJ2-7, with D possibly being TRBD1 (5 bases). CDR1 and CDR2 (germline): SGDLS, YYNGEE. The ends were cut back, 3 bases at V and 2 bases at J, with 15 bases in the middle. CDR3 length: 15 amino acids. The CDR3 sequence: CASSGGAGNAYEQYF. CDR3 sequence (DNA): TGTGCCAGCAGCGGTGGGGCAGGAAATGCCTACGAGCAGTACTTC. Supplemented by reference TRBV9 and TRBJ2-7, the full variable domain reads DSGVTQTPKHLITATGQRVTLRCSPRSGDLSVYWYQQSLDQGLQFLIQYYNGEERAKGNILERFSAQQFPDLHSELNLSSLELGDSALYFCASSGGAGNAYEQYFGPGTRLTVT.

This chain uses TRBV6-5 with TRBJ2-2; 8 bases are a match to TRBD2. V shed 4 bases and J 4 bases; nucleotides not matched to a gene: 5. CDR3 length: 15 residues. Germline CDR1 is MNHEY and CDR2 is SVGAGI. The CDR3 sequence: CASSSSGRGTGELFF. For the CDR3, the DNA is TGTGCCAGCAGTTCTAGCGGGCGGGGCACCGGGGAGCTGTTTTTT.

The table lists this clone with a count of one. V is TRBV19 and J is TRBJ2-1; 8 bases line up with TRBD1. This CDR3 spans 14 amino acids. Germline CDR1 is LNHDA and CDR2 is SQIVND (reference sequence). Trimming took 3 bases from V and 5 from J; bases not matched to a gene: 3. The CDR3: CASSIQGAHNEQFF. DNA of the CDR3: TGTGCCAGTAGTATCCAGGGGGCCCACAATGAGCAGTTCTTC.